The clone carrying this T cell receptor beta chain was seen just once. V lost 2 bases and J lost 2; bases outside the gene matches: 5. The CDR3 is 15 amino acids. The germline V gene has CDR1 MNHNY and CDR2 SVGAGI (reference sequence). The entry originates in a study of blood T cell repertoires in COVID-19. Produced via immunoSEQ multiplex PCR; TCRdb's table is partial and in-frame only. The sample yields over 95,000 clones, roughly 90% seen once. The sample was peripheral blood. V gene TRBV6-6 combines with J gene TRBJ2-5; 7 bases align to TRBD1. This TCR came from a human donor with acute or convalescent COVID-19. The donor label of this sample is uncertain. The CDR3 protein is CASSYEGQSQETQYF. For the CDR3, the DNA is TGTGCCAGCAGTTACGAGGGACAGTCGCAAGAGACCCAGTACTTC.